Shown below are 28 T cell receptor beta chains from a single sample sequenced in a study of regulatory T cells in long-lasting Graves disease. Time point reported: persistent/refractory GD, antithyroid drugs over 5 years with positive TRAb. Preparation of the TCR library used RNA extracted from PBMCs. The authors built TCR beta libraries using iRepertoire HTBI primers and Arm-PCR of CDR3 regions. TCRdb ran MiXCR on the multiplex PCR reads and lists one entry per CDR3 protein. The table shows about 660,000 distinct CDR3 sequences, with 30% occurring only once. The material sequenced was peripheral blood mononuclear cells (PBMCs), taken when the disease was refractory, from a patient treated with antithyroid drugs. The receptors here all came from a female donor with Graves disease.

The gene calls are TRBV19 and TRBJ1-5; D gene ambiguous. The ends were cut back, 6 bases at V and 0 bases at J, with 15 bases in the middle. The CDR3 consists of 16 residues. Germline CDR1 and CDR2: LNHDA and SQIVND (reference sequence). DNA of the CDR3: TGTGCCAGTAGAACGGCGATTGAAATTAGCAATCAGCCCCAGCATTTT. Amino acid sequence: CASRTAIEISNQPQHF. Complete variable domain (other parts from reference TRBV19 and TRBJ1-5): DGGITQSPKYLFRKEGQNVTLSCEQNLNHDAMYWYRQDPGQGLRLIYYSQIVNDFQKGDIAEGYSVSREKKESFPLTVTSAQKNPTAFYLCASRTAIEISNQPQHFGDGTRLSIL.

This clonotype was detected only a few times. This sequence joins TRBV6-1 and TRBJ1-5; D unresolved. This CDR3 has 13 residues. V gave up 5 bases and J gave up 8 bases, with 13 bases separating them. Germline-derived CDR1 and CDR2 are MNHNS and SASEGT. The CDR3 coding sequence is TGTGCCAGCAGTTCTTACCCCCAAAAGCCCCAGCATTTT. Translation gives CASSSYPQKPQHF.

The rearrangement links TRBV6-5 to TRBJ1-4; 7 bases are shared with TRBD1. The ends lost 2 bases at V and 8 bases at J; junction bases unmatched: 8. The CDR3 runs to 15 residues. In germline, CDR1 is MNHEY, CDR2 SVGAGI. The CDR3 loop is CASSYTRGREEKLFF. The CDR3 nucleotides read TGTGCCAGCAGTTACACTAGGGGGCGCGAAGAAAAACTGTTTTTT.

There are a few counts of this clonotype. The chain carries TRBV20-1 and TRBJ1-1, with D possibly being TRBD1 (5 bases). The CDR3 extends over 15 amino acids. The V and J ends lost 2 bases and 0 bases respectively, with 13 bases between them. Germline V gene data show CDR1 as DFQATT and CDR2 as SNEGSKA (reference sequence). This CDR3 reads CSARSGGIMNTEAFF. The CDR3 DNA is TGCAGTGCTAGATCCGGGGGGATTATGAACACTGAAGCTTTCTTT.

This clonotype was seen many times. The chain combines TRBV28 with TRBJ1-2; D remains ambiguous. Trimming took 7 bases from V and 0 from J, leaving 12 bases between them. This CDR3 is built from 14 residues. Germline-derived CDR1 and CDR2 are MDHEN and SYDVKM. CDR3 DNA sequence: TGTGCCAGCACCTTCCCCGGACCTAACTATGGCTACACCTTC. Protein sequence: CASTFPGPNYGYTF.

The chain carries TRBV6-1 and TRBJ1-1; D uncertain. The length of the CDR3 is 12 residues. From germline, CDR1 is MNHNS and CDR2 SASEGT. The V end lost 6 bases, the J end lost 8 bases, and 13 bases lay between the germline ends. CDR3 in DNA: TGTGCCAGCAGCCGCCCGGCCAGAGAAGCTTTCTTT. This sequence encodes CASSRPAREAFF.

CDR3 in DNA: TGTGCCAGCAGTTACCTTCAGGGACTAGCGGGAGACAATGAGCAGTTCTTC. Its translation is CASSYLQGLAGDNEQFF. V is TRBV6-9 and J is TRBJ2-1; 14 bases line up with TRBD2. In germline, CDR1 is MNHGY, CDR2 SVAAGI. The V segment lost 3 bases and the J segment 5 bases; nucleotides outside the gene matches: 6. The CDR3 consists of 17 residues.

V gene TRBV6-1 combines with J gene TRBJ1-2; D ambiguous. V was clipped by 7 bases and J by 6 bases, with 15 bases between them. The CDR3 contains 13 residues. Germline V gene data show CDR1 as MNHNS and CDR2 as SASEGT. This CDR3 reads CASIMDLLDGYTF. CDR3 coding DNA: TGTGCCAGCATCATGGATCTACTTGATGGCTACACCTTC.

The gene calls are TRBV7-3 and TRBJ2-1; possible D gene TRBD2, 6 bases. V was shortened by 5 bases and J by 8 bases, with 10 bases between the two germline ends. CDR1 is SGHTA, CDR2 FQGTGA, per germline. The CDR3 is 12 amino acids. The CDR3 region is CASSHGGDEQFF. In DNA form, the CDR3 reads TGTGCCAGCAGCCACGGCGGGGATGAGCAGTTCTTC.

This clonotype has only a few counts. The chain has TRBV7-3 and TRBJ1-1, with 8 positions matching TRBD1. The germline CDR1 and CDR2 sequences are SGHTA and FQGTGA. J lost 5 bases, V lost 5 bases, and 10 bases had no gene match. The CDR3 has 15 amino acids. The CDR3 nucleotides read TGTGCCAGCAGCCCAAAAGGCCAGGGGGCAACTGAAGCTTTCTTT. Translated: CASSPKGQGATEAFF.

Regarding this clonotype: It may be a read error: a sequence one base away is much more abundant. V gene TRBV27 combines with J gene TRBJ1-2; 9 bases are a match to TRBD1. Germline V gives CDR1 MNHEY, CDR2 SMNVEV (reference sequence). The CDR3 contains 12 residues. Trimming took 8 bases from V and 10 from J; bases not matched to a gene: 8. Here the CDR3 reads CASGTGNSVYTF. The CDR3 DNA reads TGTGCCAGCGGGACAGGGAATAGTGTCTACACCTTC.

The chain couples TRBV12-3 or TRBV12-4 to TRBJ2-7; D uncertain. Trimming shortened V by 8 bases and J by 5 bases, and 7 bases separated the two germline ends. The CDR3 totals 10 residues. Here the CDR3 DNA reads TGTGCCAGCGGAGTAAACGAGCAGTACTTC. Amino acid sequence: CASGVNEQYF.

The V gene is TRBV7-9, the J gene TRBJ1-2, with TRBD1 matching 12 bases. Germline CDR1 and CDR2: SEHNR and FQNEAQ (reference sequence). With V trimmed by 3 bases and J by 8 bases, 7 bases remained unmatched. This CDR3 has 15 amino acids. The CDR3 coding sequence is TGTGCCAGCAGCTTCAAGGGACAGGGGGCGAAAGGCTACACCTTC. It specifies CASSFKGQGAKGYTF.

The chain recombines TRBV2 with TRBJ2-7; D not certain. Trimming shortened V by 6 bases and J by 4 bases, and 22 bases separated the two germline ends. Germline CDR1 is SNHLY and CDR2 is FYNNEI. The CDR3 length is 16 residues. CDR3 in amino acids: CASSQPSDRDGYEQYF. CDR3 DNA: TGTGCCAGCAGCCAACCCTCGGACCGTGACGGGTACGAGCAGTACTTC. Variable domain in full (rest from reference TRBV2 and TRBJ2-7): EPEVTQTPSHQVTQMGQEVILRCVPISNHLYFYWYRQILGQKVEFLVSFYNNEISEKSEIFDDQFSVERPDGSNFTLKIRSTKLEDSAMYFCASSQPSDRDGYEQYFGPGTRLTVT.

A remark on this clonotype: This CDR3 is missing its conserved last phenylalanine or tryptophan, likely due to a read error. The CDR3 sequence is CASSLESYEQYS. In DNA form, the CDR3 reads TGCGCCAGCAGCTTGGAATCCTACGAGCAGTACTCC. The V and J genes are TRBV5-1 and TRBJ2-7; D remains ambiguous. The CDR3 has 12 amino acids. The V gene lost 0 bases and the J gene lost 1 base, with 2 bases spanning the gap. CDR1 and CDR2 (germline): SGHRS, YFSETQ.

This clonotype was counted between two and nine times. V usage is TRBV6-1 and J usage is TRBJ1-1; D is ambiguous. Germline values: CDR1 MNHNS, CDR2 SASEGT. V lost 1 base and J lost 6, with 9 bases in between. This CDR3 has 13 amino acids. The CDR3 is CASSEVHRSEAFF. CDR3 coding DNA: TGTGCCAGCAGTGAAGTTCATCGCTCTGAAGCTTTCTTT.

The V gene is TRBV5-5, the J gene TRBJ2-5, with TRBD2 as a possible D gene (5 bases). V lost 4 bases and J 2 bases, leaving 18 bases between the germline ends. Germline CDR1 SGHKS, CDR2 YYEKEE (reference sequence). There are 16 residues in the CDR3. The DNA of the CDR3 is TGTGCCAGCAGCCGCGGGCAGAGAGTACTACAAGAGACCCAGTACTTC. Translation: CASSRGQRVLQETQYF.

This clonotype turned up a few times. J is TRBJ1-2 and V is TRBV20-1; 7 bases map to TRBD1. V shed 6 bases and J 4 bases; nucleotides not matched to a gene: 14. Germline loops: CDR1 DFQATT, CDR2 SNEGSKA (reference sequence). CDR3 length equals 15 residues. CDR3 protein: CSADNRDRLPYGYTF. The CDR3 DNA reads as TGCAGTGCAGACAACCGGGACAGATTACCCTATGGCTACACCTTC.

This clonotype was observed at least ten times. The chain links TRBV6-1 to TRBJ1-2; TRBD1 aligns across 8 bases. After removal of 4 bases from V and 7 bases from J, the junction contained 14 bases not matched to a gene. The germline CDR1 and CDR2 sequences are MNHNS and SASEGT. The CDR3 sequence is 16 residues long. The CDR3 reads CASSGDRSIGTSGYTF. The CDR3 DNA reads as TGTGCCAGCAGTGGGGACAGGTCAATCGGAACTAGTGGCTACACCTTC.

This clonotype was observed a handful of times. The V and J genes are TRBV13 and TRBJ1-1; 9 bases fit TRBD1. The CDR3 length is 17 residues. V lost 5 bases to trimming and J lost 1 base; unmatched junction nucleotides: 11. The germline V gene has CDR1 PRHDT and CDR2 FYEKMQ (reference sequence). This CDR3 is CASSHVSGDRENTEAFF. The CDR3 DNA follows: TGTGCCAGCAGCCACGTTTCGGGGGACAGGGAGAACACTGAAGCTTTCTTT.

This clonotype was observed a few times. The chain links TRBV5-4 to TRBJ1-2, with D possibly TRBD1 on 5 matching bases. V lost 0 bases, J lost 8 bases, and 17 bases lay in between. CDR1 SGHNT and CDR2 YYREEE come from the germline V gene (reference sequence). The CDR3 sequence is 15 residues long. CDR3 sequence: CASSLAQTAFAGYTF. The CDR3 coding sequence is TGTGCCAGCAGCTTGGCCCAGACAGCCTTCGCGGGCTACACCTTC.

A few counts support this clonotype. The chain is built from TRBV29-1 and TRBJ1-1; D gene ambiguous. Trimming cost V 3 bases and J 6 bases, with 8 bases left between them. The CDR3 has 11 amino acids. CDR1 and CDR2 (germline): SQVTM, ANQGSEA. CDR3 coding DNA: TGCAGCGTTGAGGGGTCCTCTGAAGCTTTCTTT. Encoded protein: CSVEGSSEAFF.

J is TRBJ2-2 and V is TRBV6-1, with 9 nucleotides matching TRBD1. From germline, CDR1 is MNHNS and CDR2 SASEGT. This CDR3 has 16 amino acids. Trimming at V came to 7 bases and at J to 0 bases, leaving 6 bases not matched to a gene. CDR3 amino acids: CASKRGTGTNTGELFF. CDR3 nucleotides: TGTGCCAGCAAACGAGGGACAGGGACGAACACCGGGGAGCTGTTTTTT.

The J gene is TRBJ2-1, the V gene TRBV15; 8 nucleotides line up with TRBD2. CDR3 length equals 17 residues. Losses at the gene ends were 2 bases for V and 5 bases for J; bases not matched to a gene: 11. Looked up from germline, CDR1 is LNHNV and CDR2 is YYDKDF (reference sequence). Written as DNA, the CDR3 is TGTGCCACCAGCAGAATCGTGGGAACTAGCGGAAACAATGAGCAGTTCTTC. Protein product: CATSRIVGTSGNNEQFF.

The chain links TRBV20-1 to TRBJ1-1; no reliable D call. Germline V lookup: CDR1 DFQATT, CDR2 SNEGSKA (reference sequence). This CDR3 spans 14 amino acids. V lost 2 bases, J lost 0 bases, and 10 bases lay in between. Here the CDR3 DNA reads TGCAGTGCTAGACGGGGAGGGCTGAACACTGAAGCTTTCTTT. Protein sequence: CSARRGGLNTEAFF.

This clonotype was seen only a few times. This rearrangement joins TRBV19 to TRBJ1-5; TRBD1 might be the D (5 bases). The CDR3 has 14 residues. Between the trimmed V and J ends, which lost 3 bases and 4 bases, there was a span of 10 bases. Germline V gene sequence: CDR1 LNHDA, CDR2 SQIVND (reference sequence). The CDR3 here is CASSMWSGNQPQHF. DNA of the CDR3: TGTGCCAGTAGTATGTGGTCAGGGAATCAGCCCCAGCATTTT.

This clonotype was counted only a few times. The chain joins TRBV27 to TRBJ2-3; tentatively, D is TRBD1 (6 bases). V dropped 6 bases and J dropped 6 bases, with 22 bases sitting between them. There are 16 residues in the CDR3. The V gene's germline CDR1 is MNHEY and CDR2 SMNVEV (reference sequence). The CDR3 DNA reads as TGTGCCAGCAGCTCGCCTTCCCGGACAGCCACGGATACGCAGTATTTT. This translates into CASSSPSRTATDTQYF.

In its sample, this clonotype was seen a few times. The V and J genes are TRBV11-3 and TRBJ2-2; D possibly corresponds to TRBD2 (7 bases). The V gene lost 1 base and the J gene lost 7 bases, with 28 bases spanning the gap. The CDR3 totals 20 residues. Looked up from germline, CDR1 is SGHNT and CDR2 is YENEEA. This CDR3 is CASSLGGGRAEDGSGGELFF. The CDR3 DNA reads TGTGCCAGCAGCTTAGGCGGGGGCCGGGCGGAGGATGGGAGCGGCGGGGAGCTGTTTTTT.